These 31 T cell receptor beta chains originate from one sample sequenced in a study of T cells in Graves' hyperthyroidism and ophthalmopathy. Template material for amplifying TCR beta CDR3 regions consisted of RNA transcripts. An initial round of RT-PCR targeting the TCR CDR3 relied on the HTBI primer set. MiXCR was run by TCRdb on the multiplex PCR reads, yielding one entry per CDR3 protein. The top ten clones hold approximately 19% of a sample with around 350,000 distinct CDR3 sequences, around 15% of them seen once. The sequenced material came from blood. The receptors here all came from a woman in her sixties with Graves' ophthalmopathy.

CDR3 loop: CASSINLGLAGGPDNEQFF. For the CDR3, the DNA is TGTGCCAGTAGTATAAACTTAGGGCTAGCGGGAGGGCCTGATAATGAGCAGTTCTTC. This chain links TRBV19 with TRBJ2-1; TRBD2 matches at 12 bases. CDR1 is LNHDA and CDR2 is SQIVND in the germline V gene (reference sequence). Trimming at V came to 2 bases and at J to 7 bases, leaving 15 bases not matched to a gene. The CDR3 totals 19 residues.

This clonotype has a count of ten or more. This chain joins TRBV28 and TRBJ2-7; TRBD2 aligns across 9 bases. This CDR3 comprises 15 residues. The ends lost 2 bases at V and 3 bases at J; junction bases unmatched: 5. Germline V gene sequence: CDR1 MDHEN, CDR2 SYDVKM. CDR3 DNA sequence: TGTGCCAGCAGTTTAGGTCTAGCGGGGAACTACGAGCAGTACTTC. As protein: CASSLGLAGNYEQYF.

This clonotype showed up just a few times. The chain joins TRBV20-1 to TRBJ1-5; 9 bases are a match to TRBD1. CDR3 length: 14 residues. Germline V gene sequence: CDR1 DFQATT, CDR2 SNEGSKA (reference sequence). The trim removed 4 bases at V and 4 bases at J, leaving 5 bases unmatched. The CDR3 region has the DNA TGCAGTGCTAATCCCGGGACAGGGAATCAGCCCCAGCATTTT. This encodes CSANPGTGNQPQHF.

J is TRBJ1-2 and V is TRBV6-1; 9 nucleotides align to TRBD1. CDR1 and CDR2 from the germline V gene are MNHNS and SASEGT. This CDR3 contains 14 residues. With 4 bases clipped from V and 6 bases from J, the junction kept 6 bases outside the gene matches. CDR3 region: CASSVTTGGHGYTF. CDR3 sequence (DNA): TGTGCCAGCAGTGTAACTACAGGGGGCCATGGCTACACCTTC.

The chain joins TRBV2 to TRBJ1-2; D is undetermined. The CDR3 loop spans 13 amino acids. Germline CDR1 SNHLY, CDR2 FYNNEI. V lost 5 bases to trimming and J lost 6 bases, with 13 bases between them. The CDR3 DNA follows: TGTGCCAGCAGTCAGCGACTTAGGAATGGCTACACCTTC. It is translated as CASSQRLRNGYTF.

The chain carries TRBV24-1 and TRBJ2-5, with 7 bases matching TRBD1. The CDR3 consists of 16 residues. V lost 1 base and J lost 0; bases outside the gene matches: 4. CDR1 is KGHDR, CDR2 SFDVKD, per germline. The CDR3 DNA reads TGTGCCACCAGTGATTTAGGGACAGACCACCAAGAGACCCAGTACTTC. Translated: CATSDLGTDHQETQYF.

This clonotype was seen at least ten times. The V and J genes are TRBV5-1 and TRBJ1-2, with 10 positions matching TRBD1. Germline V gene lookup returns CDR1 SGHRS and CDR2 YFSETQ. This CDR3 contains 14 residues. V lost 4 bases to trimming and J lost 3 bases; unmatched junction nucleotides: 3. CDR3 sequence reads: CASSVGQGHYGYTF. CDR3 DNA sequence: TGCGCCAGCAGCGTGGGACAGGGGCACTATGGCTACACCTTC.

The table lists this clonotype with many counts. The rearrangement uses TRBV3-1 and TRBJ2-7; unclear D gene. V was cut by 1 base and J by 7 bases, with 8 bases left in between. From germline, CDR1 is LGHDT and CDR2 YNNKEL (reference sequence). The CDR3 runs to 12 residues. The CDR3 is CASSQVWWEQYF. The CDR3 DNA reads as TGTGCCAGCAGCCAAGTTTGGTGGGAGCAGTACTTC.

This clonotype showed up many times. The CDR3 is CASRPGGYNEQFF. The CDR3 DNA sequence: TGTGCCAGCAGACCCGGGGGATACAATGAGCAGTTCTTC. The genes are TRBV6-2 or TRBV6-3 and TRBJ2-1, with D perhaps matching TRBD2 (6 bases). The CDR3 totals 13 residues. CDR1 and CDR2 from the germline V gene are MNHEY and SVGEGT. Trimming pared 6 bases from V and 4 bases from J, leaving 10 bases between.

This clonotype has a handful of counts. The gene calls are TRBV7-8 and TRBJ2-3; D remains unclear. Germline lookup yields CDR1 SGHVS and CDR2 FQNEAQ. The CDR3 is 14 residues long. The V and J ends lost 0 bases and 2 bases respectively, with 6 bases between them. Here the CDR3 reads CASSLATNTDTQYF. CDR3 coding DNA: TGTGCCAGCAGCTTAGCTACTAACACAGATACGCAGTATTTT.

This clonotype was counted at least ten times. An end of the junction differs from the germline gene, which may be a read error. The chain recombines TRBV29-1 with TRBJ2-1; 7 nucleotides match TRBD2. Germline V gene sequence: CDR1 SQVTM, CDR2 ANQGSEA. The CDR3 sequence is 18 residues long. The CDR3 coding sequence is TGCAGCGTTAAAGATCCACAGTTGGGGGGGGGTACCTACAATGAGCAGTTCTTC. Translated, it gives CSVKDPQLGGGTYNEQFF.

This clonotype was observed a few times. This chain joins TRBV5-4 and TRBJ2-5; D is tentatively TRBD1 or TRBD2 (5 bases each). V was cut by 4 bases and J by 1 base, with 17 bases left in between. CDR1 and CDR2 from the germline V gene are SGHNT and YYREEE (reference sequence). CDR3 length: 16 residues. The CDR3 coding sequence is TGTGCCAGCAGCCTTCCCGGGACCGCCGGCCAAGAGACCCAGTACTTC. It encodes CASSLPGTAGQETQYF.

This clonotype was counted at least ten times. The gene calls are TRBV20-1 and TRBJ1-1, with D tentatively TRBD1 (5 bases). V lost 3 bases and J 3 bases, leaving 14 bases between the germline ends. The CDR3 consists of 14 residues. Germline CDR1 DFQATT, CDR2 SNEGSKA (reference sequence). Written as DNA, the CDR3 is TGCAGTGCTAGTCCTGGACACATACACACTGAAGCTTTCTTT. It codes for CSASPGHIHTEAFF.

This clonotype was detected ten times or more. The chain couples TRBV3-1 to TRBJ2-5, with 8 bases aligning to TRBD2. This CDR3 region has 15 residues. Trimming cost V 0 bases and J 7 bases; bases outside gene matches: 7. Germline V gene data show CDR1 as LGHDT and CDR2 as YNNKEL (reference sequence). The DNA for the CDR3 is TGTGCCAGCAGCCAAGATCCCCAGCGGGAGTTGACCCAGTACTTC. Its protein is CASSQDPQRELTQYF.

The J gene is TRBJ2-3, the V gene TRBV27; D tentatively fits TRBD1 or TRBD2 (5 bases each). The V end lost 10 bases, the J end lost 6 bases, and 14 bases lay between the germline ends. Germline lookup yields CDR1 MNHEY and CDR2 SMNVEV (reference sequence). The CDR3 runs to 12 residues. CDR3 in DNA: TGTGCCATTCTCCGAGGGGTTGATACGCAGTATTTT. This translates into CAILRGVDTQYF.

The chain joins TRBV9 to TRBJ2-7; D remains unclear. Trimming left V 0 bases short and J 6 bases short, with 1 base between. Germline CDR1 SGDLS, CDR2 YYNGEE. The CDR3 extends over 10 amino acids. The CDR3 protein is CASSVGEQYF. DNA for the CDR3: TGTGCCAGCAGCGTAGGCGAGCAGTACTTC.

This CDR3 reads CASSLWAASYEQYF. In DNA form, the CDR3 reads TGTGCCAGCAGTTTATGGGCAGCTTCCTACGAGCAGTACTTC. The rearrangement links TRBV27 to TRBJ2-7; no clear D. Looked up from germline, CDR1 is MNHEY and CDR2 is SMNVEV (reference sequence). This CDR3 region has 14 residues. V was pared by 1 base and J by 1 base, with 8 bases between.

This clonotype was detected ten times or more. Written as DNA, the CDR3 is TGTGCCAGCAGCGAGCCGGGACTAATCTACGAGCAGTACTTC. Translating it yields CASSEPGLIYEQYF. The chain joins TRBV3-1 to TRBJ2-7; TRBD2 matches at 7 bases. V dropped 5 bases and J dropped 3; count of bases not matched to a gene: 7. The CDR3 loop spans 14 amino acids. The germline CDR1 and CDR2 sequences are LGHDT and YNNKEL (reference sequence).

The chain carries TRBV5-6 and TRBJ2-1; the D is unclear. There are 15 residues in the CDR3. Germline V CDR1 and CDR2: SGHDT, YYEEEE. V dropped 0 bases and J dropped 6 bases, with 13 bases sitting between them. The CDR3 DNA reads TGTGCCAGCAGCTTGGTCGAACAAAGACTCAATGAGCAGTTCTTC. This encodes CASSLVEQRLNEQFF.

This clonotype was observed many times. The chain is built from TRBV28 and TRBJ2-3, with D maybe TRBD1 (6 bases). The CDR3 sequence is 19 residues long. Germline CDR1 is MDHEN and CDR2 is SYDVKM. The V and J ends lost 3 bases and 4 bases respectively, with 26 bases between them. This chain's CDR3 is CASSFSISPTQGSADTQYF. The CDR3 DNA reads as TGTGCCAGCAGTTTCTCGATATCCCCGACCCAGGGGAGCGCAGATACGCAGTATTTT.

The table lists this clonotype with a few counts. This rearrangement joins TRBV20-1 to TRBJ2-7; 9 positions agree with TRBD1. The trim removed 5 bases at V and 3 bases at J, leaving 5 bases unmatched. The germline V gene has CDR1 DFQATT and CDR2 SNEGSKA (reference sequence). This CDR3 spans 13 amino acids. CDR3 sequence: CSALRTGVYEQYF. Written as DNA, the CDR3 is TGCAGTGCTCTGCGGACAGGGGTCTACGAGCAGTACTTC.

This clonotype was found many times. J is TRBJ2-5 and V is TRBV27; no clear D. V was trimmed by 6 bases and J by 2 bases, leaving 10 bases between them. Germline V lookup: CDR1 MNHEY, CDR2 SMNVEV (reference sequence). The CDR3 runs to 13 residues. CDR3 sequence reads: CASRRFGQETQYF. The CDR3 DNA reads TGTGCCAGCAGGAGGTTTGGGCAAGAGACCCAGTACTTC.

This clonotype was recorded at least ten times. J is TRBJ2-7 and V is TRBV29-1; D is possibly TRBD2 (6 bases). This CDR3 is built from 15 residues. CDR1 SQVTM and CDR2 ANQGSEA come from the germline V gene. The ends were cut back, 0 bases at V and 0 bases at J, with 12 bases in the middle. CDR3 in DNA: TGCAGCGTTGAAGATCTGCGGGGTTTCTCCTACGAGCAGTACTTC. Amino acid sequence: CSVEDLRGFSYEQYF.

This clonotype was detected many times. The V and J genes are TRBV20-1 and TRBJ2-3; 10 nucleotides agree with TRBD2. Germline V gene sequence: CDR1 DFQATT, CDR2 SNEGSKA (reference sequence). J lost 2 bases, V lost 7 bases, and 12 bases had no gene match. This CDR3 has 16 residues. CDR3 nucleotide sequence: TGCAGTGTTGAAAGCGGACTAGCGGTTCCCACAGATACGCAGTATTTT. This gives the protein CSVESGLAVPTDTQYF.

This clonotype was observed many times. V is TRBV30 and J is TRBJ2-7; 7 positions match TRBD1. Trimming removed 1 base from V and 2 bases from J; junction bases left unmatched: 2. The germline V gene has CDR1 GTSNPN and CDR2 SVGIG (reference sequence). The CDR3 contains 13 residues. CDR3 sequence reads: CAWSDGTAYEQYF. The DNA of the CDR3 is TGTGCCTGGAGTGACGGGACAGCCTACGAGCAGTACTTC.

In this sample, this clonotype turned up a few times. The V gene is TRBV12-3 or TRBV12-4, the J gene TRBJ2-2, with 9 nucleotides matching TRBD2. The length of the CDR3 is 14 residues. The trim removed 5 bases at V and 7 bases at J, leaving 5 bases unmatched. The CDR3 reads CASSTREGGGELFF. The CDR3 nucleotides are TGTGCCAGCAGTACGCGGGAGGGAGGCGGGGAGCTGTTTTTT.

This clonotype was picked up many times. The genes are TRBV28 and TRBJ1-2; 9 positions agree with TRBD1. Germline CDR1 and CDR2: MDHEN and SYDVKM. V lost 6 bases and J lost 2; bases outside the gene matches: 10. CDR3 length equals 16 residues. CDR3 coding DNA: TGTGCCAGCAGGTCGATCGGGACAGGGCCCAACTATGGCTACACCTTC. This codes for CASRSIGTGPNYGYTF.

This clonotype was picked up many times. The rearrangement uses TRBV11-2 and TRBJ2-6; D is unclear. CDR1 SGHAT and CDR2 FQNNGV come from the germline V gene. This CDR3 is 13 amino acids long. V was trimmed by 2 bases and J by 4 bases, leaving 3 bases between them. The CDR3 here is CASSLSGANVLTF. As DNA, the CDR3 is TGTGCCAGCAGCTTATCCGGGGCCAACGTCCTGACTTTC.

The chain combines TRBV10-3 with TRBJ1-3, with D unresolved. This CDR3 contains 16 residues. Germline CDR1 reads ENHRY; CDR2 reads SYGVKD. V was trimmed by 3 bases and J by 0 bases, leaving 12 bases between them. The DNA for the CDR3 is TGTGCCATCAGTGACAGCGATTACCCCTCTGGAAACACCATATATTTT. Its translation is CAISDSDYPSGNTIYF.

The rearrangement joins TRBV19 to TRBJ1-6, with no clear D. Germline V gives CDR1 LNHDA, CDR2 SQIVND (reference sequence). With 7 bases removed from V and 7 bases from J, the gap between germline ends came to 8 bases. The CDR3 is 12 amino acids. This CDR3 reads CASNVGNSPLHF. CDR3 DNA sequence: TGTGCCAGTAATGTGGGAAATTCACCCCTCCACTTT.

In this sample, this clonotype turned up many times. The chain combines TRBV30 with TRBJ2-1; no clear D. Deletions cut 2 bases from V and 4 bases from J, with 9 bases between. CDR3 length equals 13 residues. Germline CDR1 GTSNPN, CDR2 SVGIG (reference sequence). The CDR3 nucleotides read TGTGCCTGGAGTAAGGACCTTTACAATGAGCAGTTCTTC. Amino acid sequence: CAWSKDLYNEQFF.